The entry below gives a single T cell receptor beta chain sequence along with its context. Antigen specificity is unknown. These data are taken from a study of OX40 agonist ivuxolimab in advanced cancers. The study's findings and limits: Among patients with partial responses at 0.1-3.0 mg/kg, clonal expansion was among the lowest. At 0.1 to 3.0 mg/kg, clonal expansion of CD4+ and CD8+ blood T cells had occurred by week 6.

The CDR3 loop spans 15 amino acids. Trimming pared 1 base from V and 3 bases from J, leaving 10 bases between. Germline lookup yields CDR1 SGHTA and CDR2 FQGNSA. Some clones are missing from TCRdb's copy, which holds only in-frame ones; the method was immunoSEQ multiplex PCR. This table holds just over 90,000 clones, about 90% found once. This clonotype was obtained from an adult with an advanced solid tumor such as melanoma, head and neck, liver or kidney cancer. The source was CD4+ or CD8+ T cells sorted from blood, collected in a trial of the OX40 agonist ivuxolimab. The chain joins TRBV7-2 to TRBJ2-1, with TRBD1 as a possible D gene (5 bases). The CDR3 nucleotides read TGTGCCAGCAGCTTAGAAAGGGGAAGCTACAATGAGCAGTTCTTC. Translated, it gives CASSLERGSYNEQFF.